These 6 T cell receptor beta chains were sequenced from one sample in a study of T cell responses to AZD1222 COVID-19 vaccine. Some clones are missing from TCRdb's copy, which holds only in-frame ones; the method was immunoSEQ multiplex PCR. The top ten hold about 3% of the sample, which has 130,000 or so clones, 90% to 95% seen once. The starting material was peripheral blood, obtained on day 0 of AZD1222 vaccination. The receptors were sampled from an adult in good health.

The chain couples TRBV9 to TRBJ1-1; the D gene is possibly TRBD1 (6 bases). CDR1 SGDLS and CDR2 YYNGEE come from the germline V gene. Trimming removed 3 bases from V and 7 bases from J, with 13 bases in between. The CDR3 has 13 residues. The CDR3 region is CASSGLDRREAFF. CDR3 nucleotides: TGTGCCAGCAGCGGCTTGGACAGACGTGAAGCTTTCTTT.

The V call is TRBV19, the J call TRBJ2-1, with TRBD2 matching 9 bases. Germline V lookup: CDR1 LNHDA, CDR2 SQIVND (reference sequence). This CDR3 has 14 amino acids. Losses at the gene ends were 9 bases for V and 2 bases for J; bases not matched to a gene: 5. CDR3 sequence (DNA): TGTGCCAGCAACCTAGCGGGGCCCTACAATGAGCAGTTCTTC. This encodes CASNLAGPYNEQFF.

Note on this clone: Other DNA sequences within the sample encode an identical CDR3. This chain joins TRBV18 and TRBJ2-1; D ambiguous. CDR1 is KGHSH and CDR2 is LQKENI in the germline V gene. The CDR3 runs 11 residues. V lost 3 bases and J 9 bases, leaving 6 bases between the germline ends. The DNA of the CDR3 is TGTGCCAGCTCACCCGATCGTGAGCAGTTCTTC. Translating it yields CASSPDREQFF.

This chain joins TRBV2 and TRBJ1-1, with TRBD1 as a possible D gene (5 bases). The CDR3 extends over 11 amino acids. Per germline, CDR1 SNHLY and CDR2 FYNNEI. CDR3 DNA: TGTGCTAGATCGGAGGGGACGCGGGCTTTCTTT. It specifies CARSEGTRAFF.

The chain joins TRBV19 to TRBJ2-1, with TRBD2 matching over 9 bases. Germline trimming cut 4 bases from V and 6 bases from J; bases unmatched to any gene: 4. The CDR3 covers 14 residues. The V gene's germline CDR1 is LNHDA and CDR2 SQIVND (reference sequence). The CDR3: CASSRSGGRNEQFF. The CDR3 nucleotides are TGTGCCAGTAGTAGGAGCGGGGGGCGCAATGAGCAGTTCTTC.

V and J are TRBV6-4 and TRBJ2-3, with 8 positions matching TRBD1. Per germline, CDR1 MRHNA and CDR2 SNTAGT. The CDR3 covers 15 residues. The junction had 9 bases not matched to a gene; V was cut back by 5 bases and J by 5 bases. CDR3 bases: TGTGCCAGCAGTCAATCAGGGGGCCTACGAGATACGCAGTATTTT. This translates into CASSQSGGLRDTQYF.